Listed here are 10 T cell receptor beta chains from one sample, sequenced in a study of T cell responses to AZD1222 COVID-19 vaccine. Sequencing was performed with immunoSEQ multiplex PCR; in TCRdb, only in-frame clones are kept and a portion is missing. The data contain roughly 200,000 clones, approximately 90% of them singletons. This material consisted of peripheral blood, taken 28 days after the second AZD1222 dose. These receptors originate from an adult who received the AZD1222 COVID-19 vaccine.

This chain links TRBV5-1 with TRBJ2-2; D ambiguous. The CDR3 extends over 14 amino acids. V lost 0 bases and J 4 bases, leaving 7 bases between the germline ends. The germline V gene has CDR1 SGHRS and CDR2 YFSETQ. The CDR3 coding sequence is TGCGCCAGCAGCTTGGTGGGTTTCACCGGGGAGCTGTTTTTT. Its translation: CASSLVGFTGELFF.

This chain connects TRBV12-3 or TRBV12-4 to TRBJ1-6, with 8 bases identical to TRBD1. The V segment lost 8 bases and the J segment 7 bases; nucleotides outside the gene matches: 4. The CDR3 consists of 13 residues. CDR3 in DNA: TGTGCCAGCTCGGCAGGGGGCAATTCACCCCTCCACTTT. Encoded protein: CASSAGGNSPLHF.

This clone has just one count. CDR3 DNA sequence: TGTGCCAGCAGCCAAGCGGCGGGACGGATTGACACCGGGGAGCTGTTTTTT. Its protein product is CASSQAAGRIDTGELFF. The V gene is TRBV3-1 (or the pseudogene TRBV3-2), the J gene TRBJ2-2, with D possibly TRBD2 on 6 matching bases. With 1 base removed from V and 3 bases from J, the gap between germline ends came to 15 bases. The CDR3 length is 17 residues. Germline-derived CDR1 and CDR2 are LGHDT and YNNKEL (reference sequence).

The V and J genes are TRBV10-2 and TRBJ2-4, with D tentatively TRBD1 (5 bases). The V end was cut by 4 bases, the J end by 0 bases, with 16 bases between. Germline lookup yields CDR1 WSHSY and CDR2 SAAADI. The CDR3 has 17 amino acids. In nucleotides, the CDR3 is TGCGCCAGCAGTGTCCCAGGGAAACCTCGAGCCAAAAACATTCAGTACTTC. Its translation is CASSVPGKPRAKNIQYF.

CDR3 nucleotides: TGTGCCAGCAGAACAACAGGGGCATCTGGAAACACCATATATTTT. Translating it yields CASRTTGASGNTIYF. This chain uses TRBV28 with TRBJ1-3; 7 nucleotides line up with TRBD1. The CDR3 is 15 amino acids. Germline CDR1 is MDHEN and CDR2 is SYDVKM. The J segment lost 1 base and the V segment lost 6 bases, leaving 6 bases of the junction unmatched.

This sequence joins TRBV28 and TRBJ2-7; weak D call: TRBD2 (7 bases). V shed 8 bases and J shed 6 bases, with 17 bases lying between them. This CDR3 region has 13 residues. Germline CDR1 and CDR2: MDHEN and SYDVKM. The DNA for the CDR3 is TGTGCCAGCGGGAGAGGGGGGGGGCTCGAGCAGTACTTC. This translates into CASGRGGGLEQYF.

The chain is built from TRBV21-1 and TRBJ1-2. TRBV21-1 is given as a pseudogene. The length of the CDR3 is 14 residues. The CDR3 DNA reads as TGTGCCAGCAGCAAAGTCGCAGACCTTGGCGGCTACACCTTC. This codes for CASSKVADLGGYTF.

The V and J genes are TRBV7-3 and TRBJ1-2; D is uncertain. V was shortened by 5 bases and J by 3 bases, with 16 bases between the two germline ends. Germline lookup yields CDR1 SGHTA and CDR2 FQGTGA. The CDR3 runs 15 residues. The CDR3 spells CASSLHGRLDYGYTF. CDR3 bases: TGTGCCAGCAGCCTCCATGGGCGGCTCGACTATGGCTACACCTTC.

This clone turned up a few times. The chain has TRBV14 and TRBJ2-5; TRBD1 matches 11 bases. Trimming cost V 1 base and J 5 bases; bases outside gene matches: 9. Germline V gene lookup returns CDR1 SGHDN and CDR2 FVKESK. The CDR3 loop spans 17 amino acids. The CDR3 spells CASSQGLGQGVVETQYF. The CDR3 nucleotides read TGTGCCAGCAGCCAAGGATTGGGACAGGGGGTAGTTGAGACCCAGTACTTC.

CDR3 loop: CSAEGATEAFF. CDR3 DNA sequence: TGCAGTGCCGAGGGGGCCACTGAAGCTTTCTTT. The V and J genes are TRBV20-1 and TRBJ1-1; TRBD1 agrees at 7 bases. V gave up 6 bases and J gave up 4 bases; unmatched junction bases: 2. From germline, CDR1 is DFQATT and CDR2 SNEGSKA (reference sequence). This CDR3 has 11 amino acids.